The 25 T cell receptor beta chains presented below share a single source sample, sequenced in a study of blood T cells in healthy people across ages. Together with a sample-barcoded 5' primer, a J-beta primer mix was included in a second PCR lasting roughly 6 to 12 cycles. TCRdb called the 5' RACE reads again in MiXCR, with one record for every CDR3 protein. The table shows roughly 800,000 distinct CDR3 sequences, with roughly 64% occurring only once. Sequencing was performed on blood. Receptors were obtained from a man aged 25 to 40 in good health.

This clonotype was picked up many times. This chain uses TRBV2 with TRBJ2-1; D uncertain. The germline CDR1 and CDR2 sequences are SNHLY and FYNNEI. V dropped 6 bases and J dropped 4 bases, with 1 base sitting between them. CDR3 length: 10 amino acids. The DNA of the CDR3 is TGTGCCAGCAGGTACAATGAGCAGTTCTTC. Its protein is CASRYNEQFF.

CDR3 in amino acids: CARLTNRALGETQYF. The CDR3 nucleotides read TGTGCCAGACTTACCAACCGGGCCCTCGGAGAGACCCAGTACTTC. The rearrangement uses TRBV28 and TRBJ2-7; D ambiguous. The DNA end lines up better with TRBJ2-5; the J call may be wrong. Germline-derived CDR1 and CDR2 are MDHEN and SYDVKM. The CDR3 loop spans 15 amino acids.

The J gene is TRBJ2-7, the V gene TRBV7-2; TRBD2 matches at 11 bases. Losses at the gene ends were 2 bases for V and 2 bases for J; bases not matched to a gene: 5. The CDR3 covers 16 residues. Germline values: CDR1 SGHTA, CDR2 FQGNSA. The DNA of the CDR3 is TGTGCCAGCAGCTTAACGCTAGCGGGAGGCGCCTACGAGCAGTACTTC. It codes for CASSLTLAGGAYEQYF.

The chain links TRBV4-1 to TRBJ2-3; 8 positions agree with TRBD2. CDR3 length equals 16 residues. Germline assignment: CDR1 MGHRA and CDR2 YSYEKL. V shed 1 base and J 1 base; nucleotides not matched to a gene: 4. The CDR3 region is CASSQAGTSGTDTQYF. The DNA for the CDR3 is TGCGCCAGCAGCCAAGCCGGGACTAGTGGCACAGATACGCAGTATTTT.

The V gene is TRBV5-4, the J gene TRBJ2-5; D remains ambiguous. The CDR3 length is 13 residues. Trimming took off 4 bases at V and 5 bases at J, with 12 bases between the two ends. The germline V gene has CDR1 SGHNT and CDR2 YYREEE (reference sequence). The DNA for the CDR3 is TGTGCCAGCAGCACATGGTTTTCCGAGACCCAGTACTTC. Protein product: CASSTWFSETQYF.

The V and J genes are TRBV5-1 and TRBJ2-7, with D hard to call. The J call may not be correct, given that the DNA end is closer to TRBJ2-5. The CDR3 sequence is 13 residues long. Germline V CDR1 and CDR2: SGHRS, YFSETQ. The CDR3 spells CASSIVLGETQYF. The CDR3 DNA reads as TGCGCCAGCAGCATCGTCCTAGGGGAGACCCAGTACTTC.

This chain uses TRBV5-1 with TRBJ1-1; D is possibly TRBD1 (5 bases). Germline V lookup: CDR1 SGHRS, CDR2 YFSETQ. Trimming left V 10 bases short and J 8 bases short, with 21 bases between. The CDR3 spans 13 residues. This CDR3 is CAGNRDGTSEAFF. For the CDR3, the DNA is TGCGCCGGCAACCGGGACGGGACGTCCGAAGCTTTCTTT.

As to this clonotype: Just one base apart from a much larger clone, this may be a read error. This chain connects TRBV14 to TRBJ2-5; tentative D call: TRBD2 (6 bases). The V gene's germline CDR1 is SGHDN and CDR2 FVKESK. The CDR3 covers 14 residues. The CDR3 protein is CANSQRRGGETQYF. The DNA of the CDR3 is TGTGCCAACAGCCAACGACGGGGAGGAGAGACCCAGTACTTC.

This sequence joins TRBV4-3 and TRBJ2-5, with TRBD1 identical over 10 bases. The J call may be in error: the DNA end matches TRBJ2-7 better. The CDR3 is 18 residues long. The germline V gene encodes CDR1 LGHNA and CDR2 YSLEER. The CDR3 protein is CASSQDLPRQGAGYEQYF. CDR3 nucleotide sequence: TGCGCCAGCAGCCAAGATCTTCCGCGACAGGGGGCGGGGTACGAGCAGTACTTC.

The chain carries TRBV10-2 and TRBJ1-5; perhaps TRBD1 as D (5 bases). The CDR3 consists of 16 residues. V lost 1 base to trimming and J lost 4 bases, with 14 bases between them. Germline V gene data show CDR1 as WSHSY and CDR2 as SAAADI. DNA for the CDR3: TGCGCCAGCAGTGAGTTTATGCAGGGCCGAAATCAGCCCCAGCATTTT. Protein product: CASSEFMQGRNQPQHF.

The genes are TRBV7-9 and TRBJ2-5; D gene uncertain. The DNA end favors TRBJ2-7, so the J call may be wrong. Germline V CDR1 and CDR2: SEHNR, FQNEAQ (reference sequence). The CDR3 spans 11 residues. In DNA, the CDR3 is TGTGCCAGCAGCTCCCTAAGCGAGCAGTACTTC. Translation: CASSSLSEQYF.

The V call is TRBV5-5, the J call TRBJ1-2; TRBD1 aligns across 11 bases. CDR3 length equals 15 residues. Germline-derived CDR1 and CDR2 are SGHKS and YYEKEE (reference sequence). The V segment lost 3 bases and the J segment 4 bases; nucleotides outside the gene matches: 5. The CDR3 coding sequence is TGTGCCAGCAGCTGGACAGGGGGCGGCGGCTATGGCTACACCTTC. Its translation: CASSWTGGGGYGYTF.

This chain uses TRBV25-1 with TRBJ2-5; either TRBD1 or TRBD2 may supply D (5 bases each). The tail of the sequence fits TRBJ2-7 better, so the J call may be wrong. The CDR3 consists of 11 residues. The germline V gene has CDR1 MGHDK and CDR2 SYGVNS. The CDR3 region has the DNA TGTGCCACCGGGGACGGGTACGAGCAGTACTTC. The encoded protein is CATGDGYEQYF.

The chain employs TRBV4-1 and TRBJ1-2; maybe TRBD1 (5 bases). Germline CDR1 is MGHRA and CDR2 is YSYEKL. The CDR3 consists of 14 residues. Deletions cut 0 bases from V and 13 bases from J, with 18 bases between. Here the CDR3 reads CASSQDGLGRGVTF. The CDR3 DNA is TGCGCCAGCAGCCAAGACGGCCTTGGAAGGGGAGTCACCTTC.

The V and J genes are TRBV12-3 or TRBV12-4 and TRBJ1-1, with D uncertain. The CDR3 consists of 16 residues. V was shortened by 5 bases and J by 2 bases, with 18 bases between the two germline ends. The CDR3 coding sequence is TGTGCCAGCAGTATCGAACTCCGGCCGAGTAACACTGAAGCTTTCTTT. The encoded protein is CASSIELRPSNTEAFF.

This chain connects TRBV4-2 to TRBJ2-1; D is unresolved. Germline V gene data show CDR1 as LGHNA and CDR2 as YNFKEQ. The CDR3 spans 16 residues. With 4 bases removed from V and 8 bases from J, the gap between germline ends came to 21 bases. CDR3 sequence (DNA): TGTGCCAGCAGCCGGAAAACTGACGTTGCAGTGGATGAGCAGTTCTTC. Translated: CASSRKTDVAVDEQFF.

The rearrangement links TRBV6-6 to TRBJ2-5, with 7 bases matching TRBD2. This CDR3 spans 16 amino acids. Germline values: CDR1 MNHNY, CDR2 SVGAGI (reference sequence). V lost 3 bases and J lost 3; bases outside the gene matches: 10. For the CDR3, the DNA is TGTGCCAGCAGTTATGAGCGGGGCGGGAATAAAGAGACCCAGTACTTC. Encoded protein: CASSYERGGNKETQYF.

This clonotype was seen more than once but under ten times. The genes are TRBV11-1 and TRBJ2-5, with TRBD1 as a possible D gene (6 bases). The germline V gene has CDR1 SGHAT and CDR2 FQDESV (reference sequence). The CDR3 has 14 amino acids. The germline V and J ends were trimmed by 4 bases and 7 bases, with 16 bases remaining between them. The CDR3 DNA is TGTGCCAGCAGCTCGACAGGAGAGCTTTGGACCCAGTACTTC. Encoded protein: CASSSTGELWTQYF.

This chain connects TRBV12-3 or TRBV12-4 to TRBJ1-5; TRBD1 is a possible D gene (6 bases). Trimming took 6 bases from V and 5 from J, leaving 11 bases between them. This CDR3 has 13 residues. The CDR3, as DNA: TGTGCCAGCAGCCGAAACAGGGATCAGCCCCAGCATTTT. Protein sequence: CASSRNRDQPQHF.

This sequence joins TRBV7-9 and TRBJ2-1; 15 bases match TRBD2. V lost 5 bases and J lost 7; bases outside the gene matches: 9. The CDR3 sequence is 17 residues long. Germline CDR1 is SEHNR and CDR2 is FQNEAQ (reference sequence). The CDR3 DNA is TGTGCCAGCAGCCCCGGGACTAGCGGGGGGCCGTTTAATGAGCAGTTCTTC. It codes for CASSPGTSGGPFNEQFF.

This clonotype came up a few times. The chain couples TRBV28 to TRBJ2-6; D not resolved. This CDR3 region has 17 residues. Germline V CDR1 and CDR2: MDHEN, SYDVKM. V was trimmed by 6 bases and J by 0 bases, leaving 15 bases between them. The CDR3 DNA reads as TGTGCCAGCAGCCCCGCGTCTCCCAGCTCTGGGGCCAACGTCCTGACTTTC. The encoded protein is CASSPASPSSGANVLTF.

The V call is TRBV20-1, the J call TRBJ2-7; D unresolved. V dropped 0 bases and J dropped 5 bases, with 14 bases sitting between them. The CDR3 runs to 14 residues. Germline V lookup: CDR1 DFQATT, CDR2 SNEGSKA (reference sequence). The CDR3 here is CSAREGRSRNEQYF. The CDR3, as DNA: TGCAGTGCTAGAGAAGGCAGGTCGCGCAACGAGCAGTACTTC.

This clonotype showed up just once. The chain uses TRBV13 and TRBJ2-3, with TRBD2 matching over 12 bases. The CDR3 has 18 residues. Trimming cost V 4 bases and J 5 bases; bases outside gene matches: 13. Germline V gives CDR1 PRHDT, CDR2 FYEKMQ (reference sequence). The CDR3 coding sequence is TGTGCCAGCAGCTCCCTTATACGACTAGCGGGAGAGAAAGATACGCAGTATTTT. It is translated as CASSSLIRLAGEKDTQYF. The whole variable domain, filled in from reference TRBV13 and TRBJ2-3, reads AAGVIQSPRHLIKEKRETATLKCYPIPRHDTVYWYQQGPGQDPQFLISFYEKMQSDKGSIPDRFSAQQFSDYHSELNMSSLELGDSALYFCASSSLIRLAGEKDTQYFGPGTRLTVL.

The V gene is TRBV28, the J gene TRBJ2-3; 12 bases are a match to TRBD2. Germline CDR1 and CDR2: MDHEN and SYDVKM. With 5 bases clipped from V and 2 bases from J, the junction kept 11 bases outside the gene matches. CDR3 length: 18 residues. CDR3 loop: CASSPLTSGRPPTDTQYF. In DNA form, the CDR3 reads TGTGCCAGCAGTCCCTTAACTAGCGGGAGGCCCCCCACAGATACGCAGTATTTT.

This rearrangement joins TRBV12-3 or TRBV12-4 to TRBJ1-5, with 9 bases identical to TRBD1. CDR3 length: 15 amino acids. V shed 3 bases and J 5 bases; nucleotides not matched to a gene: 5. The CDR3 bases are TGTGCCAGCAGTTTTGGGACAGGGCTTGATCAGCCCCAGCATTTT. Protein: CASSFGTGLDQPQHF.